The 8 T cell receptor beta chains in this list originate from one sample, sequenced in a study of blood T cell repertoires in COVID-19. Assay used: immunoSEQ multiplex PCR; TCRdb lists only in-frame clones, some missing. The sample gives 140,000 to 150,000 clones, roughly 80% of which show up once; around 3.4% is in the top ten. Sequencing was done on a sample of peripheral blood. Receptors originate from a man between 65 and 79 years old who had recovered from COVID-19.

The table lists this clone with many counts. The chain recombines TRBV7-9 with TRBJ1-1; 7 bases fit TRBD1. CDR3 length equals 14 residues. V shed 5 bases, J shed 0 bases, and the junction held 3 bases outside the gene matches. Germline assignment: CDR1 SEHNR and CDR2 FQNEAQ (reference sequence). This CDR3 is CASSPGQLNTEAFF. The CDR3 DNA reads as TGTGCCAGCAGCCCGGGACAGTTGAACACTGAAGCTTTCTTT.

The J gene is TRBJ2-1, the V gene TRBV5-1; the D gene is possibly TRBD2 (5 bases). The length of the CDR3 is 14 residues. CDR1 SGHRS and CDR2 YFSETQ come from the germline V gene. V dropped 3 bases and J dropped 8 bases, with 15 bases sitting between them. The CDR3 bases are TGCGCCAGCAGCTACAGCGGTACCGCGGATGAGCAGTTCTTC. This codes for CASSYSGTADEQFF.

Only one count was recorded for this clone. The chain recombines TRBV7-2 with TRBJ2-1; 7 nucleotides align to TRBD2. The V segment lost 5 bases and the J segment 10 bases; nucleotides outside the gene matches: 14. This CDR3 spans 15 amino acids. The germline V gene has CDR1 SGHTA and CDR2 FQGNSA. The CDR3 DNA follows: TGTGCCAGCAGCAGGGACTACCTAATATTCGGGGAGCAGTTCTTC. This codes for CASSRDYLIFGEQFF.

The CDR3 DNA is TGTGCCAGCAGGGCCTATAGCGCGCTCCAAGAGACCCAGTACTTC. Translating gives CASRAYSALQETQYF. The V gene is TRBV2, the J gene TRBJ2-5; weak D call: TRBD2 (5 bases). The CDR3 is 15 residues long. The germline V and J ends were trimmed by 6 bases and 1 base, with 15 bases remaining between them. CDR1 is SNHLY, CDR2 FYNNEI, per germline. Full variable domain (rest looked up from reference TRBV2 and TRBJ2-5): EPEVTQTPSHQVTQMGQEVILRCVPISNHLYFYWYRQILGQKVEFLVSFYNNEISEKSEIFDDQFSVERPDGSNFTLKIRSTKLEDSAMYFCASRAYSALQETQYFGPGTRLLVL.

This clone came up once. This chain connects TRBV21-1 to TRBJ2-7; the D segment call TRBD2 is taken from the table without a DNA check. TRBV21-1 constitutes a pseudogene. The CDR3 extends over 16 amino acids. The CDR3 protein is CASSGRLAGGGTEQYF. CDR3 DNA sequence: TGTGCCAGCAGCGGAAGACTAGCGGGAGGTGGGACGGAGCAGTACTTC.

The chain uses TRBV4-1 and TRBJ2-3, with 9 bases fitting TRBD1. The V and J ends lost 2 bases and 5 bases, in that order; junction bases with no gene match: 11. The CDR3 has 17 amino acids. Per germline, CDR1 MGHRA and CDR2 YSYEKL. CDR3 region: CASSQSPGQGFRDTQYF. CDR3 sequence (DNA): TGCGCCAGCAGCCAATCGCCGGGACAGGGTTTTCGAGATACGCAGTATTTT.

This chain's CDR3 is CASGRAHNEQFF. In DNA form, the CDR3 reads TGTGCCAGCGGGAGGGCTCACAATGAGCAGTTCTTC. The chain has TRBV9 and TRBJ2-1; 7 bases fit TRBD2. Unmatched junction bases numbered 3, after V lost 7 bases and J lost 5 bases. The germline V gene has CDR1 SGDLS and CDR2 YYNGEE. The CDR3 extends over 12 amino acids. The full variable domain, in which reference TRBV9 and TRBJ2-1 provide the parts outside the CDR3, is DSGVTQTPKHLITATGQRVTLRCSPRSGDLSVYWYQQSLDQGLQFLIQYYNGEERAKGNILERFSAQQFPDLHSELNLSSLELGDSALYFCASGRAHNEQFFGPGTRLTVL.

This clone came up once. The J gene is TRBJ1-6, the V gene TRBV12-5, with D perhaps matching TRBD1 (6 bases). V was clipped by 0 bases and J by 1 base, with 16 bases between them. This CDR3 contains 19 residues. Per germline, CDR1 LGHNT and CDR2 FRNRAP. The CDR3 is CASGLVPGPRGSYNSPLHF. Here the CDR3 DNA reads TGTGCTAGTGGTTTGGTACCCGGCCCGAGGGGGTCCTATAATTCACCCCTCCACTTT.